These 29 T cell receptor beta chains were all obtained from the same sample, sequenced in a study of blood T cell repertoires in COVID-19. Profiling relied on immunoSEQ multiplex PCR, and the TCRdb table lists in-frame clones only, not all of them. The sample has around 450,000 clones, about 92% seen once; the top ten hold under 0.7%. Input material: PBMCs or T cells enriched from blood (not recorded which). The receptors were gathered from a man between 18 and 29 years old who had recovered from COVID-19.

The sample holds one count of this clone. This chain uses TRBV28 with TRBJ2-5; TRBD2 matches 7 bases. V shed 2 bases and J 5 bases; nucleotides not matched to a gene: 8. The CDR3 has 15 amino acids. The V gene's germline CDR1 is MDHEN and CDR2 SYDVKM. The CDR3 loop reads CASSLQAGAKETQYF. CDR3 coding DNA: TGTGCCAGCAGTTTACAGGCGGGAGCCAAGGAGACCCAGTACTTC.

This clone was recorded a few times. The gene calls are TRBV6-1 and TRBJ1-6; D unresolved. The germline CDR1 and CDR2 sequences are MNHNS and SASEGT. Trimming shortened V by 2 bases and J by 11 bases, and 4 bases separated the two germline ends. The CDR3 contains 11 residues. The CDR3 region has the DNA TGTGCCAGCAGTGAACTCCCACCCCTCCACTTT. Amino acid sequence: CASSELPPLHF.

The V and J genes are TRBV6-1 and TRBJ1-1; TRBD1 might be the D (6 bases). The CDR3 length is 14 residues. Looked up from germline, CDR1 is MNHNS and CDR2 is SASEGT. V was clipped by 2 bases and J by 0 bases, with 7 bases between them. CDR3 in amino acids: CASSERGMNTEAFF. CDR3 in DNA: TGTGCCAGCAGTGAAAGGGGGATGAACACTGAAGCTTTCTTT.

The CDR3 sequence: CASSESTSGENEQFF. The CDR3, as DNA: TGTGCCAGCAGTGAGTCTACTAGCGGCGAAAATGAGCAGTTCTTC. The chain couples TRBV6-1 to TRBJ2-1; 8 bases map to TRBD2. The CDR3 is 15 residues long. V gave up 3 bases and J gave up 7 bases; unmatched junction bases: 8. Germline loops: CDR1 MNHNS, CDR2 SASEGT.

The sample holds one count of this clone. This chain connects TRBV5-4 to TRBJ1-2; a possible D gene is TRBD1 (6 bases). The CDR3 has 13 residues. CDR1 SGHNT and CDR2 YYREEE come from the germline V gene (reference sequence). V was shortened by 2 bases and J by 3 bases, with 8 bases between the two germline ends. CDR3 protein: CASSFGQHYGYTF. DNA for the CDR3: TGTGCCAGCAGCTTTGGACAGCACTATGGCTACACCTTC.

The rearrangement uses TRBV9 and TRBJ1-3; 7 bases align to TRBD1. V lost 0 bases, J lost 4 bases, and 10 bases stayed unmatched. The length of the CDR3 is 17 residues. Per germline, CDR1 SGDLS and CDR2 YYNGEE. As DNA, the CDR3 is TGTGCCAGCAGCGTAGTAGGGACAGCGGGAGGAGGAAACACCATATATTTT. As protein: CASSVVGTAGGGNTIYF.

Written as DNA, the CDR3 is TGTGCCAGCAGTTTCCTAGTCGGCTCCTACAATGAGCAGTTCTTC. Its translation is CASSFLVGSYNEQFF. This chain connects TRBV27 to TRBJ2-1; D is ambiguous. Deletions cut 3 bases from V and 0 bases from J, with 9 bases between. Germline loops: CDR1 MNHEY, CDR2 SMNVEV (reference sequence). This CDR3 spans 15 amino acids.

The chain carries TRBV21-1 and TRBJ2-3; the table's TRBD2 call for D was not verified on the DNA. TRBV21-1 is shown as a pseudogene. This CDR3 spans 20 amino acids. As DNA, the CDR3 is TGTGCCAGCAGCAAAGCCACTAGCGGGGGCTCACACACACATGCAGATACGCAGTATTTT. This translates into CASSKATSGGSHTHADTQYF.

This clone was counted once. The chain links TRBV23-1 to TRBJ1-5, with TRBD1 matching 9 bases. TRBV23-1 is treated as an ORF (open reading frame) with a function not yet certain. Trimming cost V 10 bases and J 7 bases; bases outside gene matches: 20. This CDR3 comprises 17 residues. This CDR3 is CATLPPTGTGSGQPQHF. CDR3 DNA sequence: TGCGCCACCTTACCCCCCACCGGGACAGGGTCGGGGCAGCCCCAGCATTTT.

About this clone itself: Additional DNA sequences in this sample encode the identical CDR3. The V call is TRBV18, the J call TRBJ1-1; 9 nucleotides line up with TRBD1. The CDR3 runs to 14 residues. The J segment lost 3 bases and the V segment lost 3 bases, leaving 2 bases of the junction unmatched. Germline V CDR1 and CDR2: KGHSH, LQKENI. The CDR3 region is CASSPRTGDTEAFF. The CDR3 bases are TGTGCCAGCTCACCTAGGACAGGGGACACTGAAGCTTTCTTT.

The CDR3: CASSEVGGEDTQYF. CDR3 in DNA: TGTGCCAGCAGTGAAGTAGGGGGGGAGGATACGCAGTATTTT. The V call is TRBV6-1, the J call TRBJ2-3, with D perhaps matching TRBD2 (7 bases). The CDR3 loop spans 14 amino acids. Per the germline V gene, CDR1 is MNHNS and CDR2 is SASEGT. V was shortened by 1 base and J by 6 bases, with 11 bases between the two germline ends.

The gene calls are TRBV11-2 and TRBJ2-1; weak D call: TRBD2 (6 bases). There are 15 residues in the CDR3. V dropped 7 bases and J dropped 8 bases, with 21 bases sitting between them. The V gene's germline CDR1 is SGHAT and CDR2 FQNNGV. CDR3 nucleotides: TGTGCCAGCACCCCCGGAGCGGGTGGGGGGTATGAGCAGTTCTTC. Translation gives CASTPGAGGGYEQFF. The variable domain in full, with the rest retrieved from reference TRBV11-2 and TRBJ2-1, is EAGVAQSPRYKIIEKRQSVAFWCNPISGHATLYWYQQILGQGPKLLIQFQNNGVVDDSQLPKDRFSAERLKGVDSTLKIQPAKLEDSAVYLCASTPGAGGGYEQFFGPGTRLTVL.

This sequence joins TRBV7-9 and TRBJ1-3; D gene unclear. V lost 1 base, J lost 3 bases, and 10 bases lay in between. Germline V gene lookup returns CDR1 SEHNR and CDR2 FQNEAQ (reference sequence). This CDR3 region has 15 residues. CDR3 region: CASSLDFGNGNTIYF. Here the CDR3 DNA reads TGTGCCAGCAGCTTAGATTTCGGGAATGGAAACACCATATATTTT.

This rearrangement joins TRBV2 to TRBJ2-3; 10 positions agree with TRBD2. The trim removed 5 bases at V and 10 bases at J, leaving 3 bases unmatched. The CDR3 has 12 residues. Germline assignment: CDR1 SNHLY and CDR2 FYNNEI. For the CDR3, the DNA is TGTGCCAGCAGTCGCGGACTAGCGGCGCAGTATTTT. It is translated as CASSRGLAAQYF.

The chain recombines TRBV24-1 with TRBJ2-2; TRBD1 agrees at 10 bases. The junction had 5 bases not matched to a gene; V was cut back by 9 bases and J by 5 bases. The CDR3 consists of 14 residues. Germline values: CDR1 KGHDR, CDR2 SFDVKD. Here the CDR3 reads CATSGQGGTGELFF. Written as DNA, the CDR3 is TGTGCCACCTCCGGACAGGGGGGAACCGGGGAGCTGTTTTTT.

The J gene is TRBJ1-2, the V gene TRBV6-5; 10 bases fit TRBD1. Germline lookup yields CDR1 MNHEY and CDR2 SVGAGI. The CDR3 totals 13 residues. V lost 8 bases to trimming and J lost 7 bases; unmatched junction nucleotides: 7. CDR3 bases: TGTGCCAGCGGATGGACAGGGGGTTTTGGCTACACCTTC. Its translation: CASGWTGGFGYTF.

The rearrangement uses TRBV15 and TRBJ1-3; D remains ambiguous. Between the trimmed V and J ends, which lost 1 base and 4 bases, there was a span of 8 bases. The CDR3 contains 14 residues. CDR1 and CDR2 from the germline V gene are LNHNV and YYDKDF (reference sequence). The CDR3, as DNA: TGTGCCACCAGCAGAGGATCGGGGGGAAACACCATATATTTT. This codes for CATSRGSGGNTIYF.

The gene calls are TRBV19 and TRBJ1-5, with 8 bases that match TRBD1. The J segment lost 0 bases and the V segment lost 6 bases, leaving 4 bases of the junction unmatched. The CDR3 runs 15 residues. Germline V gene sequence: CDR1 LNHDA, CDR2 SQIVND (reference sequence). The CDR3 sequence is CASRRQGFSNQPQHF. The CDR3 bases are TGTGCCAGTAGACGACAGGGGTTTAGCAATCAGCCCCAGCATTTT.

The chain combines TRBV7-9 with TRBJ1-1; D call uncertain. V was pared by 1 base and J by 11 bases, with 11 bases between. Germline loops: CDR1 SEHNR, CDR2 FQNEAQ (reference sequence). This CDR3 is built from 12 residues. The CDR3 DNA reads TGTGCCAGCAGCTTAGAGATGGTTGGCGCTTTCTTT. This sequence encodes CASSLEMVGAFF.

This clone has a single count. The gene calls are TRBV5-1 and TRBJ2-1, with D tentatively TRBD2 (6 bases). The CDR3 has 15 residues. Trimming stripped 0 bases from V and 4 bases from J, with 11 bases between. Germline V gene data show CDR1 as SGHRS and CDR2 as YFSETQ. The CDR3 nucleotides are TGCGCCAGCAGCTTGGGCGGGGTCAATTACAATGAGCAGTTCTTC. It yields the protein CASSLGGVNYNEQFF. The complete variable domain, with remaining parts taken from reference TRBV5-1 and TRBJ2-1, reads KAGVTQTPRYLIKTRGQQVTLSCSPISGHRSVSWYQQTPGQGLQFLFEYFSETQRNKGNFPGRFSGRQFSNSRSEMNVSTLELGDSALYLCASSLGGVNYNEQFFGPGTRLTVL.

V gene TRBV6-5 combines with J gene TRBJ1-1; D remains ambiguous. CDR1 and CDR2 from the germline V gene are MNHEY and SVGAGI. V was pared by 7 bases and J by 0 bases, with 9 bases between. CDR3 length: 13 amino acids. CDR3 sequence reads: CASKLVMNTEAFF. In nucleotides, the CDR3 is TGTGCCAGCAAACTCGTTATGAACACTGAAGCTTTCTTT.

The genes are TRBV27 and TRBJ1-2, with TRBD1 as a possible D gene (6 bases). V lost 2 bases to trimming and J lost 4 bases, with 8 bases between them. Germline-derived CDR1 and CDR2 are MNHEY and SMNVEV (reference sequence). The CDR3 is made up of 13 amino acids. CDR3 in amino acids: CASSLQGFYGYTF. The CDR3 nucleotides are TGTGCCAGCAGTTTACAGGGGTTCTATGGCTACACCTTC.

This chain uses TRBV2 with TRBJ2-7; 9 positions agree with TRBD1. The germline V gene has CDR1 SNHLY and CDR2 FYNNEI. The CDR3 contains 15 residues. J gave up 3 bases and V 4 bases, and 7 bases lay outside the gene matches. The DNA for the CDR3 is TGTGCCAGCAGTGGCCCGGGACAGGGTAACTACGAGCAGTACTTC. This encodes CASSGPGQGNYEQYF.

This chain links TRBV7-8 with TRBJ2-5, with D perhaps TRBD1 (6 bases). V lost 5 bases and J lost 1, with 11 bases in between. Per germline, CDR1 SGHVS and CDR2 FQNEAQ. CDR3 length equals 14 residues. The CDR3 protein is CASSTRTVQETQYF. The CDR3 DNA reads TGTGCCAGCAGCACGCGGACAGTCCAAGAGACCCAGTACTTC.

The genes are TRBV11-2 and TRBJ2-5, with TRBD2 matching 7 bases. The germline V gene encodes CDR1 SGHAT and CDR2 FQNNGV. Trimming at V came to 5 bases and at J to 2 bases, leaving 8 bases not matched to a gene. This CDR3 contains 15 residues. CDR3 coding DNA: TGTGCCAGCAGCGTCTGGGGGGGAGAACAAGAGACCCAGTACTTC. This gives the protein CASSVWGGEQETQYF.

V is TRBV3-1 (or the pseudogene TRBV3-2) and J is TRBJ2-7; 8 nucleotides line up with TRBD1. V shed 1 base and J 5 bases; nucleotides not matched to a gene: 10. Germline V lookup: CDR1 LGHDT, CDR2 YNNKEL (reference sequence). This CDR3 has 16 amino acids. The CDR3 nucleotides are TGTGCCAGCAGCCAAGTAGAGGACAGGGAAACCCACGAGCAGTACTTC. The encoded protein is CASSQVEDRETHEQYF.

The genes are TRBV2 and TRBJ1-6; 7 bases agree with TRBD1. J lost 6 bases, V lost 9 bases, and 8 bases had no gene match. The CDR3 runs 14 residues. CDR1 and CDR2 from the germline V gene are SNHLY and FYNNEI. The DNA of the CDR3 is TGTGCCAGATCCCCGGGACAGACTAATTCACCCCTCCACTTT. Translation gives CARSPGQTNSPLHF.

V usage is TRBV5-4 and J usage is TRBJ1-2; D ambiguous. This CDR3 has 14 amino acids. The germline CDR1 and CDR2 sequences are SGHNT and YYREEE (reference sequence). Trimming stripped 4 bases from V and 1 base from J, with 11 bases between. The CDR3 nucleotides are TGTGCCAGCAGCCTCTCCGGGGTTAACTATGGCTACACCTTC. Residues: CASSLSGVNYGYTF.

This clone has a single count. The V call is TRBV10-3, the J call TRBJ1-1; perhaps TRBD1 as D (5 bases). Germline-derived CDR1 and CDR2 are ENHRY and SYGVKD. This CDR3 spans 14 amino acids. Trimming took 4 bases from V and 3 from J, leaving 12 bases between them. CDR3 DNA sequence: TGTGCCATCAGTGGGCTCGCAGGGCACACTGAAGCTTTCTTT. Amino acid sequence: CAISGLAGHTEAFF.